Listed here is a single TCR beta chain. The antigen remains undetermined. The source of the sample is a study of untreated major depressive disorder. Points from the study as a whole: TRBV05-01 (Vbeta 5.1) usage was higher in CD4+ T cells of depressed patients than controls.

Profiled with immunoSEQ multiplex PCR; TCRdb holds only in-frame clones, not every one. The sample lists about 25,000 clones; 91% were seen once. The CDR3 extends over 15 amino acids. CDR1 and CDR2 (germline): SGHTS, YDEGEE. Losses at the gene ends were 1 base for V and 3 bases for J; bases not matched to a gene: 3. Sequencing was done on a sample of CD4+ T cells from PBMCs. The clonotype was recovered from a woman aged 30 to 39 with major depressive disorder. V gene TRBV5-8 combines with J gene TRBJ2-3; 9 bases fit TRBD1. CDR3 sequence reads: CASSLTGGYTDTQYF. CDR3 nucleotides: TGTGCCAGCAGCTTGACAGGGGGCTATACAGATACGCAGTATTTT.